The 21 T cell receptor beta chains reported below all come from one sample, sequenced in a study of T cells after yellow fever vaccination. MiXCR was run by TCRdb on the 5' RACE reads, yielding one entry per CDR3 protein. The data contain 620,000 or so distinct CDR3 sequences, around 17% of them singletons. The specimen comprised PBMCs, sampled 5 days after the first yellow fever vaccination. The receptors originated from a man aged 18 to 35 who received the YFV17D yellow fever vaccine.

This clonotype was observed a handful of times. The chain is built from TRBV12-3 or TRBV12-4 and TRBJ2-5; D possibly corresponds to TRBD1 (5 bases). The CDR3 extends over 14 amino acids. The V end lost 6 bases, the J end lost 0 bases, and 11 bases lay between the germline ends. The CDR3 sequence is CASSREGNQETQYF. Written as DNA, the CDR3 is TGTGCCAGCAGCAGGGAAGGGAACCAAGAGACCCAGTACTTC.

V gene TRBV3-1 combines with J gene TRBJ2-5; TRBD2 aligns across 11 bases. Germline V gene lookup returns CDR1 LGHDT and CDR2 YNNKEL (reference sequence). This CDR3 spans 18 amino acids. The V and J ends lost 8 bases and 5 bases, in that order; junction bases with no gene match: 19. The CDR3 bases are TGTGCCAGCGCCCTGGGGATCCAAAGACTAGCGGGGAGCGAGACCCAGTACTTC. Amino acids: CASALGIQRLAGSETQYF.

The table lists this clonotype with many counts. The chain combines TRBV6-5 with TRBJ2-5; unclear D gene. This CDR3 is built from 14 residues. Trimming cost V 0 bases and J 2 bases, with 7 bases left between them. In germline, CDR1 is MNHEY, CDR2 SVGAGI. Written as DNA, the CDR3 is TGTGCCAGCAGTTACTCGCCAGGACAAGAGACCCAGTACTTC. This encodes CASSYSPGQETQYF.

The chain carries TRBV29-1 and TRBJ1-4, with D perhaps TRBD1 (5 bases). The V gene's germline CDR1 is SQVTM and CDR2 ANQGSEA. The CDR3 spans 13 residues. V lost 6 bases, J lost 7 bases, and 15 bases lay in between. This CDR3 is CSVAGGTGEKLFF. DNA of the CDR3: TGCAGCGTGGCGGGAGGGACGGGTGAAAAACTGTTTTTT.

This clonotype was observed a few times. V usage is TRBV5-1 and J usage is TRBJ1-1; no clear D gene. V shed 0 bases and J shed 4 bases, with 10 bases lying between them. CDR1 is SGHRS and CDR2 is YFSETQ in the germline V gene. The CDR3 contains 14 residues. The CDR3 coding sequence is TGCGCCAGCAGCTTGGCCCTCGAAGGCACTGAAGCTTTCTTT. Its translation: CASSLALEGTEAFF.

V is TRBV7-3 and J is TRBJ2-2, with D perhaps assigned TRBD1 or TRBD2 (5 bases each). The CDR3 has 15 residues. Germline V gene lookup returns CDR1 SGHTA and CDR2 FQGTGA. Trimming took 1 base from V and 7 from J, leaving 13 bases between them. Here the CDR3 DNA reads TGTGCCAGCAGCTTAAATGGGGGTTCCATCGGGGAGCTGTTTTTT. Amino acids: CASSLNGGSIGELFF.

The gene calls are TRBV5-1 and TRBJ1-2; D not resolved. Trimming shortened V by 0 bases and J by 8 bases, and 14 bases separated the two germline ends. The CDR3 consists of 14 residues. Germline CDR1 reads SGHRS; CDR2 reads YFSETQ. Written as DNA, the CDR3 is TGCGCCAGCAGCTTGGATCCGGGCGGGGAAGGCTACACCTTC. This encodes CASSLDPGGEGYTF.

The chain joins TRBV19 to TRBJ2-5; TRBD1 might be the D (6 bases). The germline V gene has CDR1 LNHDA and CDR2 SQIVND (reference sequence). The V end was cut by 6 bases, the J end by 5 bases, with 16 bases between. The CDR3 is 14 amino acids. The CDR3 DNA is TGTGCCAGTAGCGCAACAGGGATGCGGGAGACCCAGTACTTC. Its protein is CASSATGMRETQYF.

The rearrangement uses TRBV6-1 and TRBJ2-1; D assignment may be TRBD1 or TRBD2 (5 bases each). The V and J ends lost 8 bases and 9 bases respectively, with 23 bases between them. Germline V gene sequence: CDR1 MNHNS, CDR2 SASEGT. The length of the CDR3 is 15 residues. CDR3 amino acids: CASVPQGSLGVEQFF. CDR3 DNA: TGTGCCAGCGTACCCCAGGGTTCTTTGGGGGTTGAGCAGTTCTTC.

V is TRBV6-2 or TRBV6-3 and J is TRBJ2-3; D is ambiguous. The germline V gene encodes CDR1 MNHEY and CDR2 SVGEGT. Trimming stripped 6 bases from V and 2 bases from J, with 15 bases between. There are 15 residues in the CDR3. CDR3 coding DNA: TGTGCCAGCAGACCCGACACGGGTTACACAGATACGCAGTATTTT. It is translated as CASRPDTGYTDTQYF.

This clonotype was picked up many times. The CDR3 reads CSARSDRVESEQYV. In nucleotides, the CDR3 is TGCAGTGCTAGGAGCGACAGGGTCGAGAGCGAGCAGTACGTC. The V gene is TRBV20-1, the J gene TRBJ2-7, with 7 bases aligning to TRBD1. V lost 3 bases to trimming and J lost 6 bases; unmatched junction nucleotides: 11. The CDR3 has 14 amino acids. In germline, CDR1 is DFQATT, CDR2 SNEGSKA (reference sequence).

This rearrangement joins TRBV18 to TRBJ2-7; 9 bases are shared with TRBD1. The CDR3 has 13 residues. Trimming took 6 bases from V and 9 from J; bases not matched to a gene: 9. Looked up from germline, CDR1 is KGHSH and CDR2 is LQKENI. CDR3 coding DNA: TGTGCCAGCTCGCCGAACAGGGGGCTCTGGCAGTACGTC. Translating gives CASSPNRGLWQYV.

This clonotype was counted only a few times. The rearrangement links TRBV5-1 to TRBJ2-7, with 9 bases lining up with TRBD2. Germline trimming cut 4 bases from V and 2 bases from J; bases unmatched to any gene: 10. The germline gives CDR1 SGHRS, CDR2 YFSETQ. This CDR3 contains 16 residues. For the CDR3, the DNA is TGCGCCAGCAGCCCCATTCTAGCGGGGAGAACCTACGAGCAGTACTTC. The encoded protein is CASSPILAGRTYEQYF.

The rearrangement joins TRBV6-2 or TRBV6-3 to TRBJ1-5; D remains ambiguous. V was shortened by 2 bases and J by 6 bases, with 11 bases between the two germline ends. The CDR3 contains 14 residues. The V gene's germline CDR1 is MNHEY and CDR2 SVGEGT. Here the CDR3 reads CASSYTRSVQPQHF. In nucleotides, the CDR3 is TGTGCCAGCAGTTACACCCGTTCCGTTCAGCCCCAGCATTTT.

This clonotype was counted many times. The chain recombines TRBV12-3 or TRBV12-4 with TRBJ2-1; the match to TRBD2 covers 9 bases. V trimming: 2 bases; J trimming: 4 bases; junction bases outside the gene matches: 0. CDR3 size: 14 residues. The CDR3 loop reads CASSLTSGYNEQFF. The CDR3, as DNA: TGTGCCAGCAGTTTAACTAGCGGGTACAATGAGCAGTTCTTC.

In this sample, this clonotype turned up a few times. DNA of the CDR3: TGTGCCAGCAGCGCTACGACTAGCGGGGTGGAGACCCAGTACTTC. It encodes CASSATTSGVETQYF. The rearrangement links TRBV6-4 to TRBJ2-5; 11 bases are shared with TRBD2. Germline values: CDR1 MRHNA, CDR2 SNTAGT. Trimming removed 6 bases from V and 5 bases from J; junction bases left unmatched: 8. The CDR3 has 15 amino acids.

As DNA, the CDR3 is TGTGCCAGCAGCTACGGGAACGCCTACAATGAGCAGTTCTTC. It encodes CASSYGNAYNEQFF. The chain uses TRBV7-2 and TRBJ2-1; a possible D gene is TRBD2 (5 bases). The CDR3 has 14 amino acids. V dropped 4 bases and J dropped 2 bases, with 9 bases sitting between them. Germline V gives CDR1 SGHTA, CDR2 FQGNSA.

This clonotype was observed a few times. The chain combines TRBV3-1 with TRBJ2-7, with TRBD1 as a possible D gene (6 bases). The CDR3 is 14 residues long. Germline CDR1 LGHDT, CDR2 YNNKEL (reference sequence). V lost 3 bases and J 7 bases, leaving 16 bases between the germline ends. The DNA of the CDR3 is TGTGCCAGCAGCCACCGACAGGACGAAGGGGAGCAGTACTTC. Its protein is CASSHRQDEGEQYF.

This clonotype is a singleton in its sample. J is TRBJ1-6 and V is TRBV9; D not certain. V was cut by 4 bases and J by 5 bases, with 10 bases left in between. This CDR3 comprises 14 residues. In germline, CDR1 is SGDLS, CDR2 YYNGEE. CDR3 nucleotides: TGTGCCAGCAGCTCGAGGGCCAATAATTCACCCCTCCACTTT. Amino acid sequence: CASSSRANNSPLHF.

The DNA of the CDR3 is TGTGCCAGCAGGGGATTTAACACCGGGGAGCTGTTTTTT. Protein product: CASRGFNTGELFF. The chain is built from TRBV25-1 and TRBJ2-2, with D uncertain. Per the germline V gene, CDR1 is MGHDK and CDR2 is SYGVNS. The CDR3 sequence is 13 residues long. V gave up 6 bases and J gave up 2 bases, with 7 bases separating them.

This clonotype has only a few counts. Here the CDR3 DNA reads TGCAGCGTTTCAACCTCTTACAATGAGCAGTTCTTC. As protein: CSVSTSYNEQFF. The J gene is TRBJ2-1, the V gene TRBV29-1; D ambiguous. The CDR3 length is 12 residues. CDR1 is SQVTM and CDR2 is ANQGSEA in the germline V gene. The V gene lost 5 bases and the J gene lost 4 bases, with 9 bases spanning the gap.